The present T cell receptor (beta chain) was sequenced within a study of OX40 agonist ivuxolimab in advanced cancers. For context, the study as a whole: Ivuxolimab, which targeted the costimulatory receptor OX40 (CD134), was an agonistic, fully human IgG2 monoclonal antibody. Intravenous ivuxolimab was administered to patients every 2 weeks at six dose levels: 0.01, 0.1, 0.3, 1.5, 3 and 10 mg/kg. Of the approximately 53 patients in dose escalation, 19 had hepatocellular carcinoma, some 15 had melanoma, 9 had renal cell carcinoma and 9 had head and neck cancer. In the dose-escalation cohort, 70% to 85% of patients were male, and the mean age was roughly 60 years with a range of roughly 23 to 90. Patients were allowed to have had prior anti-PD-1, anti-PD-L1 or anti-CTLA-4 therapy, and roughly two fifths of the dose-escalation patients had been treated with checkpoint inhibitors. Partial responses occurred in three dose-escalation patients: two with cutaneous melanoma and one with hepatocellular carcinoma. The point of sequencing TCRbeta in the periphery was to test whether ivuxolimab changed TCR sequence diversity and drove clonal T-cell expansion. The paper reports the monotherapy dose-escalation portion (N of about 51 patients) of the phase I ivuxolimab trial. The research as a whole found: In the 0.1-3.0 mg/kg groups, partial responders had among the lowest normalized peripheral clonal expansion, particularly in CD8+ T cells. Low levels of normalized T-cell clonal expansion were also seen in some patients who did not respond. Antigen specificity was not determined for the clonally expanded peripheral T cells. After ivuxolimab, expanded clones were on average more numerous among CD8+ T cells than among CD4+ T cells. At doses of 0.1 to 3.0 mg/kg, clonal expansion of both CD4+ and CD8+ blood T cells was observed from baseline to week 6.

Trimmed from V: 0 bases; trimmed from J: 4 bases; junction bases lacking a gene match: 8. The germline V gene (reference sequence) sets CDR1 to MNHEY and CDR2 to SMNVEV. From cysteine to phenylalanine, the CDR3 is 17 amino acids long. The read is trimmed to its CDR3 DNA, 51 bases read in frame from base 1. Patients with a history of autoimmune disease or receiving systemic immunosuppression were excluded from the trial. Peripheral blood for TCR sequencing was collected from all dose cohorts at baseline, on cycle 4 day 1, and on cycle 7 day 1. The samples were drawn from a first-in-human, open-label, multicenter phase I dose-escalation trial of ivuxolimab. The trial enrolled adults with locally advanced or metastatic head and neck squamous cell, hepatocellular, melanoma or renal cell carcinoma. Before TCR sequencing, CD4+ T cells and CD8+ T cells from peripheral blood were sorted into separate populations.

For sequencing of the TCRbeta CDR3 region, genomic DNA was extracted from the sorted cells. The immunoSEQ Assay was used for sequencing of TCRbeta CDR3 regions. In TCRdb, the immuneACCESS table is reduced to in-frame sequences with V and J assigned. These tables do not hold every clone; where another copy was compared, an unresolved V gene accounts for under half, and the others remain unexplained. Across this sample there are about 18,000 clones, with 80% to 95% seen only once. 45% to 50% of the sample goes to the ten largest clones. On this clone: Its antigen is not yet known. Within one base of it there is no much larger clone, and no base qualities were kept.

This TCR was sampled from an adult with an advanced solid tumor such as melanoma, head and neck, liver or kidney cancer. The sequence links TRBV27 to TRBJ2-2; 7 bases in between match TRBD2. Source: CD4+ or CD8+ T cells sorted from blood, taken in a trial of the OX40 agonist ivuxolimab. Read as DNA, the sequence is TGTGCCAGCAGTTTATCTGCTGGGAGGGGCCCCACCGGGGAGCTGTTTTTT. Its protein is CASSLSAGRGPTGELFF.